This TCR beta chain was obtained from a study of cytomegalovirus exposure and HLA in healthy donors. Study-wide results and limits: Within the data, a cluster of highly shared sequence variants was likely a sequencing artifact.

To note about this clone: What it recognizes is unknown.

Primers: 60 Vbeta forward and 13 Jbeta reverse. Clones were sequenced by immunoSEQ multiplex PCR, and TCRdb holds only the in-frame ones, with some missing. Reported are 70,000 or so clones; the ten largest clones contain 4% to 5.5%. CDR1 and CDR2 (germline): SGHRS, YFSETQ. V was cut by 4 bases and J by 5 bases, with 18 bases left in between. The CDR3 sequence is 15 residues long. Among the donors, all were healthy bone marrow donors. The source material was PBMCs. This TCR was recovered from a man in his forties in good health and CMV-seronegative. The chain links TRBV5-1 to TRBJ1-2, with D tentatively TRBD1 (6 bases). CDR3 in amino acids: CASSTGTPDLYGYTF. For the CDR3, the DNA is TGCGCCAGCAGCACCGGGACACCGGACCTATATGGCTACACCTTC.